These 31 T cell receptor beta chains came from one sample sequenced in a study of Graves' ophthalmopathy and Graves' hyperthyroidism. The study amplified TCR beta CDR3 regions using RNA transcripts. RT-PCR in the first round used HTBI primers; a second-round multiplex PCR followed. TCRdb fed the multiplex PCR reads into MiXCR, producing one record per CDR3 protein. The repertoire holds approximately 380,000 distinct CDR3 sequences, roughly 20% seen once, with roughly 3% in the top ten. Sequencing was performed on peripheral blood. These receptor sequences come from a woman younger than 30 with stable Graves' hyperthyroidism.

This clonotype has a count of ten or more. This chain connects TRBV12-3 or TRBV12-4 to TRBJ1-1; 7 nucleotides match TRBD1. With 8 bases clipped from V and 5 bases from J, the junction kept 11 bases outside the gene matches. The CDR3 totals 14 residues. The CDR3 loop is CASGSTGEWTEAFF. DNA of the CDR3: TGTGCCAGCGGCTCTACAGGGGAGTGGACTGAAGCTTTCTTT.

This clonotype was seen more than once but under ten times. The DNA of the CDR3 is TGTGCCAGTAGTATAGGGGACAGGGGGCCTGAAGCTTTCTTT. Translated: CASSIGDRGPEAFF. This chain joins TRBV19 and TRBJ1-1; 12 nucleotides line up with TRBD1. V lost 1 base, J lost 6 bases, and 0 bases stayed unmatched. This CDR3 contains 14 residues. Germline V CDR1 and CDR2: LNHDA, SQIVND (reference sequence).

Notes on this clonotype: Sequence at one end of the junction differs from germline and may be a read error. The chain has TRBV27 and TRBJ2-7; possibly TRBD2 for D (7 bases). Per the germline V gene, CDR1 is MNHEY and CDR2 is SMNVEV (reference sequence). The CDR3 is made up of 13 amino acids. The CDR3 coding sequence is TGTGCCACCATGGGGGGGGCTAGTTACGAGCAGTGCTTC. Its translation is CATMGGASYEQCF.

This clonotype came up many times. V gene TRBV6-1 combines with J gene TRBJ1-1; no reliable D call. CDR3 length equals 17 residues. Germline-derived CDR1 and CDR2 are MNHNS and SASEGT. V was pared by 5 bases and J by 1 base, with 20 bases between. CDR3 loop: CASSPPRRGRRNTEAFF. The CDR3 DNA reads as TGTGCCAGCAGTCCCCCTAGACGTGGCAGGAGGAACACTGAAGCTTTCTTT.

This chain uses TRBV27 with TRBJ1-5; D is uncertain. The germline V gene encodes CDR1 MNHEY and CDR2 SMNVEV (reference sequence). This CDR3 has 14 residues. V was pared by 6 bases and J by 0 bases, with 9 bases between. CDR3 sequence (DNA): TGTGCCAGCAGCCCGGAGCCTAGCAATCAGCCCCAGCATTTT. This sequence encodes CASSPEPSNQPQHF.

The chain links TRBV27 to TRBJ2-7, with D hard to call. V gave up 0 bases and J gave up 4 bases, with 7 bases separating them. Per germline, CDR1 MNHEY and CDR2 SMNVEV (reference sequence). The CDR3 is made up of 13 amino acids. DNA of the CDR3: TGTGCCAGCAGTTTATCCCAGGATTACGAGCAGTACTTC. This gives the protein CASSLSQDYEQYF.

Only one count was recorded for this clonotype. The V call is TRBV7-2, the J call TRBJ1-5; D not resolved. CDR1 and CDR2 (germline): SGHTA, FQGNSA. Trimming left V 3 bases short and J 0 bases short, with 6 bases between. The CDR3 is 14 residues long. In DNA, the CDR3 is TGTGCCAGCAGCTTTTACAATAGCAATCAGCCCCAGCATTTT. Protein product: CASSFYNSNQPQHF.

This clonotype was counted ten times or more. The chain employs TRBV7-2 and TRBJ2-5; D is ambiguous. The CDR3 extends over 16 amino acids. Germline CDR1 is SGHTA and CDR2 is FQGNSA. The germline V and J ends were trimmed by 1 base and 1 base, with 13 bases remaining between them. CDR3 region: CASSLEGPTSQETQYF. The DNA for the CDR3 is TGTGCCAGCAGCTTAGAGGGTCCTACGTCCCAAGAGACCCAGTACTTC.

This clonotype was counted at least ten times. J is TRBJ2-5 and V is TRBV6-5; 7 bases are shared with TRBD1. This CDR3 is built from 14 residues. Germline CDR1 is MNHEY and CDR2 is SVGAGI. V trimming: 2 bases; J trimming: 5 bases; junction bases outside the gene matches: 5. The CDR3 region has the DNA TGTGCCAGCAGTTACAGGGGGCAGTGGGAGACCCAGTACTTC. Protein product: CASSYRGQWETQYF.

V gene TRBV29-1 combines with J gene TRBJ2-5; a possible D gene is TRBD1 (6 bases). The ends were cut back, 7 bases at V and 2 bases at J, with 11 bases in the middle. This CDR3 comprises 12 residues. Germline CDR1 is SQVTM and CDR2 is ANQGSEA. For the CDR3, the DNA is TGCAGCGCTGGACAGACACAAGAGACCCAGTACTTC. This encodes CSAGQTQETQYF. Variable domain in full (rest from reference TRBV29-1 and TRBJ2-5): SAVISQKPSRDICQRGTSLTIQCQVDSQVTMMFWYRQQPGQSLTLIATANQGSEATYESGFVIDKFPISRPNLTFSTLTVSNMSPEDSSIYLCSAGQTQETQYFGPGTRLLVL.

This clonotype was recorded many times. J is TRBJ1-1 and V is TRBV6-5; D not resolved. The CDR3 is made up of 13 amino acids. V was cut by 6 bases and J by 3 bases, with 11 bases left in between. Germline CDR1 reads MNHEY; CDR2 reads SVGAGI. Here the CDR3 reads CASRALGYTEAFF. In DNA form, the CDR3 reads TGTGCCAGCAGGGCCTTGGGGTACACTGAAGCTTTCTTT.

The chain employs TRBV12-3 or TRBV12-4 and TRBJ2-2; tentatively, D is TRBD1 (6 bases). This CDR3 is built from 18 residues. V lost 6 bases and J 0 bases, leaving 20 bases between the germline ends. The CDR3 DNA reads as TGTGCCAGCAGCTCACTCAGACGGGACACCGCGAACACCGGGGAGCTGTTTTTT. It is translated as CASSSLRRDTANTGELFF.

This clonotype was seen many times. This chain links TRBV27 with TRBJ2-2, with TRBD2 matching 7 bases. V trimming: 4 bases; J trimming: 1 base; junction bases outside the gene matches: 3. Germline CDR1 and CDR2: MNHEY and SMNVEV (reference sequence). This CDR3 region has 15 residues. The chain's CDR3 is CASSSTSENTGELFF. As DNA, the CDR3 is TGTGCCAGCAGTTCTACTAGCGAGAACACCGGGGAGCTGTTTTTT.

CDR3 region: CASLPPGAVREQYF. The DNA of the CDR3 is TGTGCCAGCCTCCCTCCGGGGGCAGTTCGCGAGCAGTACTTC. The chain carries TRBV2 and TRBJ2-7; D may correspond to TRBD1 or TRBD2 (6 bases each). This CDR3 spans 14 amino acids. Trimming left V 8 bases short and J 6 bases short, with 20 bases between. The V gene's germline CDR1 is SNHLY and CDR2 FYNNEI.

This clonotype was found many times. The chain recombines TRBV5-1 with TRBJ2-2; D is unclear. Germline CDR1 SGHRS, CDR2 YFSETQ. V lost 2 bases and J 1 base, leaving 9 bases between the germline ends. The CDR3 contains 15 residues. The CDR3 loop reads CASSLGVENTGELFF. In DNA, the CDR3 is TGCGCCAGCAGCTTAGGCGTTGAGAACACCGGGGAGCTGTTTTTT.

This clonotype was seen at least ten times. This chain connects TRBV29-1 to TRBJ2-7; 9 bases fit TRBD1. This CDR3 spans 15 amino acids. J lost 4 bases, V lost 2 bases, and 9 bases had no gene match. Germline V gene lookup returns CDR1 SQVTM and CDR2 ANQGSEA. The CDR3 region has the DNA TGCAGCGTTGAACGAGATGGGACAGGGACGTACGAGCAGTACTTC. Protein product: CSVERDGTGTYEQYF.

The chain links TRBV20-1 to TRBJ2-5, with unresolved D. CDR3 size: 10 residues. Trimming removed 6 bases at V and 3 bases at J, with 5 bases between. Germline CDR1 and CDR2: DFQATT and SNEGSKA (reference sequence). The CDR3 sequence is CSAKKETQYF. The DNA of the CDR3 is TGCAGTGCCAAAAAAGAGACCCAGTACTTC.

At least ten counts were recorded for this clonotype. The chain links TRBV7-8 to TRBJ2-5; TRBD1 agrees at 8 bases. This CDR3 is built from 15 residues. The ends lost 4 bases at V and 1 base at J; junction bases unmatched: 5. CDR1 and CDR2 from the germline V gene are SGHVS and FQNEAQ. CDR3 DNA sequence: TGTGCCAGCAGCTGGACAGGGACAATCCAAGAGACCCAGTACTTC. Translation: CASSWTGTIQETQYF. The variable domain in full, completed from reference TRBV7-8 and TRBJ2-5, reads GAGVSQSPRYKVAKRGQDVALRCDPISGHVSLFWYQQALGQGPEFLTYFQNEAQLDKSGLPSDRFFAERPEGSVSTLKIQRTQQEDSAVYLCASSWTGTIQETQYFGPGTRLLVL.

This clonotype was counted ten times or more. J is TRBJ2-5 and V is TRBV20-1; 7 nucleotides agree with TRBD2. Unmatched junction bases numbered 10, after V lost 3 bases and J lost 3 bases. Germline V gene lookup returns CDR1 DFQATT and CDR2 SNEGSKA (reference sequence). The CDR3 consists of 15 residues. CDR3: CSASPLGGGEETQYF. In DNA, the CDR3 is TGCAGTGCTAGTCCCCTAGGTGGGGGGGAAGAGACCCAGTACTTC.

The chain combines TRBV12-3 or TRBV12-4 with TRBJ1-3; no reliable D call. This CDR3 contains 14 residues. Trimming shortened V by 8 bases and J by 0 bases, and 11 bases separated the two germline ends. CDR3 sequence: CASGSYSSGNTIYF. The CDR3 DNA reads as TGTGCCAGCGGATCCTACAGCTCTGGAAACACCATATATTTT.

This clonotype has ten or more counts. The chain recombines TRBV10-3 with TRBJ1-1; D gene uncertain. In germline, CDR1 is ENHRY, CDR2 SYGVKD. This CDR3 has 14 residues. The V gene lost 6 bases and the J gene lost 1 base, with 12 bases spanning the gap. CDR3 sequence (DNA): TGTGCCATCAGGCCGCTCAGTGGGAACACTGAAGCTTTCTTT. It translates to CAIRPLSGNTEAFF.

This clonotype was seen at least ten times. CDR3 residues: CASSYSSGTSYEQYF. As DNA, the CDR3 is TGCGCCAGCAGCTACTCTAGCGGAACGTCCTACGAGCAGTACTTC. J is TRBJ2-7 and V is TRBV5-1, with 7 bases lining up with TRBD2. The V gene end was trimmed by 3 bases and the J gene end by 1 base; junction bases not matched to a gene: 7. Per the germline V gene, CDR1 is SGHRS and CDR2 is YFSETQ. The CDR3 is 15 residues long.

This clonotype was observed many times. The chain recombines TRBV6-5 with TRBJ2-7; TRBD2 matches at 8 bases. The germline gives CDR1 MNHEY, CDR2 SVGAGI. V lost 5 bases to trimming and J lost 4 bases; unmatched junction nucleotides: 10. The CDR3 has 15 amino acids. This CDR3 reads CASSTKAGDGYEQYF. CDR3 DNA sequence: TGTGCCAGCAGTACTAAAGCGGGAGACGGATACGAGCAGTACTTC.

This clonotype was counted at least ten times. This chain connects TRBV7-8 to TRBJ2-5; 7 positions match TRBD2. Germline loops: CDR1 SGHVS, CDR2 FQNEAQ. The V segment lost 2 bases and the J segment 2 bases; nucleotides outside the gene matches: 11. CDR3 length: 17 amino acids. This chain's CDR3 is CASSLSSWASGQETQYF. The CDR3, as DNA: TGTGCCAGCAGCTTATCCTCGTGGGCTAGCGGACAAGAGACCCAGTACTTC.

The chain links TRBV27 to TRBJ2-7; 8 bases map to TRBD2. Germline CDR1 MNHEY, CDR2 SMNVEV (reference sequence). With 5 bases clipped from V and 3 bases from J, the junction kept 15 bases outside the gene matches. The CDR3 runs to 17 residues. In nucleotides, the CDR3 is TGTGCCAGCAGTCCGTCAGCGGGAGTCTTTCCCCACTACGAGCAGTACTTC. Amino acids: CASSPSAGVFPHYEQYF.

In its sample, this clonotype was seen many times. This sequence joins TRBV5-1 and TRBJ1-1, with TRBD1 matching 7 bases. CDR1 and CDR2 from the germline V gene are SGHRS and YFSETQ. The ends lost 0 bases at V and 3 bases at J; junction bases unmatched: 5. This CDR3 has 15 residues. CDR3 region: CASSLEGGTDTEAFF. DNA of the CDR3: TGCGCCAGCAGCTTGGAGGGAGGGACAGACACTGAAGCTTTCTTT. Looking up the rest from reference TRBV5-1 and TRBJ1-1 gives the full variable domain: KAGVTQTPRYLIKTRGQQVTLSCSPISGHRSVSWYQQTPGQGLQFLFEYFSETQRNKGNFPGRFSGRQFSNSRSEMNVSTLELGDSALYLCASSLEGGTDTEAFFGQGTRLTVV.

In this sample, this clonotype turned up many times. The chain carries TRBV19 and TRBJ2-5, with a weak D call TRBD1 (5 bases). Trimming removed 0 bases at V and 3 bases at J, with 8 bases between. CDR3 length: 14 amino acids. Germline assignment: CDR1 LNHDA and CDR2 SQIVND (reference sequence). CDR3 in DNA: TGTGCCAGTAGTATAGATGGGGCTAAAGAGACCCAGTACTTC. The encoded protein is CASSIDGAKETQYF. Full variable domain (outside the CDR3, taken from reference TRBV19 and TRBJ2-5): DGGITQSPKYLFRKEGQNVTLSCEQNLNHDAMYWYRQDPGQGLRLIYYSQIVNDFQKGDIAEGYSVSREKKESFPLTVTSAQKNPTAFYLCASSIDGAKETQYFGPGTRLLVL.

The CDR3 coding sequence is TGTGCCAGCAGTGAAGCGGCTAGCGGGAGGGCCCGGCGTTCGCAGTATTTT. Translation gives CASSEAASGRARRSQYF. This chain links TRBV2 with TRBJ2-3; 12 bases align to TRBD2. Germline CDR1 reads SNHLY; CDR2 reads FYNNEI. V was pared by 0 bases and J by 10 bases, with 11 bases of the junction left unmatched. The length of the CDR3 is 17 residues.

This clonotype was counted at least ten times. V is TRBV12-3 or TRBV12-4 and J is TRBJ2-2; D is ambiguous. CDR3 size: 11 residues. V was cut by 7 bases and J by 6 bases, with 6 bases left in between. CDR3 sequence (DNA): TGTGCCAGCACCCCTGCCGGGGAGCTGTTTTTT. Its translation: CASTPAGELFF.

At least ten counts were recorded for this clonotype. V usage is TRBV7-9 and J usage is TRBJ2-2, with 9 nucleotides matching TRBD1. The germline V gene has CDR1 SEHNR and CDR2 FQNEAQ (reference sequence). Trimming cost V 8 bases and J 5 bases; bases outside gene matches: 6. This CDR3 comprises 14 residues. CDR3 loop: CASRRTGVTGELFF. Here the CDR3 DNA reads TGTGCCAGCCGAAGGACAGGGGTTACCGGGGAGCTGTTTTTT.

Ten or more counts support this clonotype. V gene TRBV20-1 combines with J gene TRBJ2-5, with 14 nucleotides matching TRBD2. V trimming: 6 bases; J trimming: 1 base; junction bases outside the gene matches: 7. The CDR3 sequence is 16 residues long. Germline CDR1 DFQATT, CDR2 SNEGSKA (reference sequence). The CDR3 here is CSADGTSGSLQETQYF. The CDR3, as DNA: TGCAGTGCGGACGGGACTAGCGGGAGCCTCCAAGAGACCCAGTACTTC.